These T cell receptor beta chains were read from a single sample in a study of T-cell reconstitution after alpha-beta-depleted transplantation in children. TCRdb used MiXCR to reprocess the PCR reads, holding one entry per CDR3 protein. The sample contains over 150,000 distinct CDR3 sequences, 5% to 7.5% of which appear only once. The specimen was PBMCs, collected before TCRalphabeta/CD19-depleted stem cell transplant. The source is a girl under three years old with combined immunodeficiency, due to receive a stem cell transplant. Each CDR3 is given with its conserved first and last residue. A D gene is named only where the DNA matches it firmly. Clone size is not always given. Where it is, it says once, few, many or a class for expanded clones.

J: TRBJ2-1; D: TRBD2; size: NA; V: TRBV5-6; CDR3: CASSSPSTSGAYNEQFF; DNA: TGTGCCAGCAGCTCACCTTCGACTAGCGGGGCCTACAATGAGCAGTTCTTC
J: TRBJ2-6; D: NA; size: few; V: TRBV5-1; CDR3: CASSVGGANVLTF; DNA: TGCGCCAGCAGCGTTGGTGGGGCCAACGTCCTGACTTTC
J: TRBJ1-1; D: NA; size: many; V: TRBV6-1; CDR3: CASSEYLRRDKANTEAFF; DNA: TGTGCCAGCAGTGAATATCTAAGACGGGACAAGGCTAACACTGAAGCTTTCTTT
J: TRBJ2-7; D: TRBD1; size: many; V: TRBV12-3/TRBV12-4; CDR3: CASSFTGQGADEQYF; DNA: TGTGCCAGCAGTTTCACGGGACAGGGGGCCGACGAGCAGTACTTC
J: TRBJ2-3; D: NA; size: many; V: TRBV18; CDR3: CASSQSGDDTQYF; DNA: TGTGCCAGCTCACAGTCGGGCGACGATACGCAGTATTTT
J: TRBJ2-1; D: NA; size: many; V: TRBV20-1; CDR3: CSGKTPRSYNEQFF; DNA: TGCAGTGGCAAGACTCCTCGCTCCTACAATGAGCAGTTCTTC
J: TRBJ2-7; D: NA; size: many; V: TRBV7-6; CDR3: CASSLEAFSVSYEQYF; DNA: TGTGCCAGCAGCTTAGAGGCATTCTCCGTCTCCTACGAGCAGTACTTC
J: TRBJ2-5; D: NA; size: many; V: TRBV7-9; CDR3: CASSPSGTPISDF; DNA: TGTGCCAGCAGCCCTTCTGGGACTCCTATCTCAGACTTC
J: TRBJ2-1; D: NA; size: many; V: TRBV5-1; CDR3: CASSILPSDNEQFF; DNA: TGCGCCAGCAGCATCCTCCCCAGTGACAATGAGCAGTTCTTC
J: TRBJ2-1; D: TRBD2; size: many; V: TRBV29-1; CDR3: CSVEGAGGLPSSYNEQFF; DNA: TGCAGCGTTGAGGGGGCGGGAGGCCTCCCTAGCTCCTACAATGAGCAGTTCTTC
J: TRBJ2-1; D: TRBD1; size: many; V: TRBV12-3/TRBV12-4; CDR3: CASSFVTGSRNEQFF; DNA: TGTGCCAGCAGTTTCGTGACAGGGTCGAGGAATGAGCAGTTCTTC
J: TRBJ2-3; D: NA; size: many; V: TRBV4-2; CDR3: CASSQSYPGGTDTQYF; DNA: TGTGCCAGCAGCCAATCCTACCCGGGGGGCACAGATACGCAGTATTTT
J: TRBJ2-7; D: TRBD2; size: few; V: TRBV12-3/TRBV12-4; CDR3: CASSFAGGIYEQYF; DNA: TGTGCCAGCAGTTTTGCGGGAGGGATCTACGAGCAGTACTTC
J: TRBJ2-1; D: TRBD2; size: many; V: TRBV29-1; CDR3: CSVELGLAGEQFF; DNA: TGCAGCGTTGAGTTGGGACTAGCGGGAGAGCAGTTCTTC
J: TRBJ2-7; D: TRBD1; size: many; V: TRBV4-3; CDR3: CASSQDSGQGASHEQYF; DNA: TGCGCCAGCAGCCAAGATAGTGGACAGGGGGCTTCCCACGAGCAGTACTTC
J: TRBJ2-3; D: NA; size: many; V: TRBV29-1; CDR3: CSVNPGEGTDTQYF; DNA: TGCAGCGTTAATCCAGGGGAGGGCACAGATACGCAGTATTTT
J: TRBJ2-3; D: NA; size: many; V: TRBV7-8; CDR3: CASSDPGKGGIFTDTQYF; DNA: TGTGCCAGCAGCGACCCTGGGAAAGGGGGGATCTTCACAGATACGCAGTATTTT
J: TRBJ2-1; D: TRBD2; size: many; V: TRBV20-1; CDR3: CSALGLAAYNEQFF; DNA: TGCAGTGCTTTAGGACTAGCGGCCTACAATGAGCAGTTCTTC
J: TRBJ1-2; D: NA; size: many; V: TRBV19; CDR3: CASSSRTELFYGYTF; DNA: TGTGCCAGTAGTTCCCGGACAGAGCTTTTCTATGGCTACACCTTC
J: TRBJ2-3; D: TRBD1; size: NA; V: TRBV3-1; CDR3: CASSQLGQGADTQYF; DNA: TGTGCCAGCAGCCAATTAGGTCAGGGGGCAGATACGCAGTATTTT
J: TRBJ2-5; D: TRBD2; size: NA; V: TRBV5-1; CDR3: CASSLEGLAGEYQETQYF; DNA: TGCGCCAGCAGCTTGGAGGGACTAGCGGGGGAGTACCAAGAGACCCAGTACTTC
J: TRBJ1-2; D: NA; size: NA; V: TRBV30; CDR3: CAWSRSGEFYGYTF; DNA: TGTGCCTGGAGTAGGTCAGGGGAGTTCTATGGCTACACCTTC
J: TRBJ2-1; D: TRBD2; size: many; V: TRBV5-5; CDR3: CASLRAGGRNEQFF; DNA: TGTGCCAGCCTCAGGGCGGGGGGGCGTAATGAGCAGTTCTTC
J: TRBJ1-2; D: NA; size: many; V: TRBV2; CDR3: CASSDFGGSNYGYTF; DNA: TGTGCCAGCAGTGACTTCGGGGGGTCTAACTATGGCTACACCTTC
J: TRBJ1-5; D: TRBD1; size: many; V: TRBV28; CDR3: CASSSEVPGQGLFRRSNQPQHF; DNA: TGTGCCAGCAGTTCCGAAGTCCCGGGACAGGGCTTGTTTAGGAGGAGCAATCAGCCCCAGCATTTT
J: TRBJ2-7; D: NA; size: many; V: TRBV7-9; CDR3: CASYSDPYEQYF; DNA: TGTGCCAGCTATAGCGATCCCTACGAGCAGTACTTC
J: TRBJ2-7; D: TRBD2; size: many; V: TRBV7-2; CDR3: CASTYPEGLKGYEQYF; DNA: TGTGCCAGCACCTATCCAGAGGGACTAAAAGGCTACGAGCAGTACTTC
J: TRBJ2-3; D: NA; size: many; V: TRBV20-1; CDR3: CSVVSADTQYF; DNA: TGCAGTGTTGTGAGTGCAGATACGCAGTATTTT
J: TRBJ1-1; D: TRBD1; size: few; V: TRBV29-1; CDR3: CSVTTGVNTEAFF; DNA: TGCAGCGTGACTACAGGGGTGAACACTGAAGCTTTCTTT
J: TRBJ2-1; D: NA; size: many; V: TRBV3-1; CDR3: CASSPPAVSYNEQFF; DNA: TGTGCCAGCAGCCCCCCTGCGGTTTCCTACAATGAGCAGTTCTTC
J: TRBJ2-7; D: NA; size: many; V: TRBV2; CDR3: CASSEWRSYEQYF; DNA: TGTGCCAGCAGTGAGTGGCGGTCCTACGAGCAGTACTTC
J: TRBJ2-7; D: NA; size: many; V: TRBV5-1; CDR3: CASSSIDGSAGEQYF; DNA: TGCGCCAGCAGCTCCATCGACGGGAGCGCAGGGGAGCAGTACTTC
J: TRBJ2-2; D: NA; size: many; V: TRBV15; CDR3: CATRPNRALNTGELFF; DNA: TGTGCCACCAGACCGAACCGGGCCTTAAACACCGGGGAGCTGTTTTTT
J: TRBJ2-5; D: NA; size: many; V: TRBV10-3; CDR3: CAISEDSGRKTQYF; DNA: TGTGCCATCAGTGAGGACTCAGGGAGAAAGACCCAGTACTTC
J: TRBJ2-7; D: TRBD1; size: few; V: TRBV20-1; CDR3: CSARDPSSGGSYEQYF; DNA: TGCAGTGCTAGAGATCCGTCCTCAGGGGGCAGCTACGAGCAGTACTTC
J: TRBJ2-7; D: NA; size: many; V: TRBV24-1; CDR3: CATSDPNRYEQYF; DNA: TGTGCCACCAGTGACCCGAACCGCTACGAGCAGTACTTC
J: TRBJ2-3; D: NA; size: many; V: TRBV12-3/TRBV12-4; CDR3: CASNLGAAGVDTQYF; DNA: TGTGCCTCTAACCTGGGGGCCGCCGGTGTAGATACGCAGTATTTT
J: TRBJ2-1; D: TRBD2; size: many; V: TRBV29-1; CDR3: CSVEGLAGGILYNEQFF; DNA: TGCAGCGTTGAAGGACTAGCGGGAGGGATTCTATACAATGAGCAGTTCTTC
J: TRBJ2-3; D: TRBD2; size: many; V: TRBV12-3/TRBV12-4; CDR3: CASSPSLAARTDTQYF; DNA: TGTGCCAGCAGTCCCTCCCTAGCGGCTCGCACAGATACGCAGTATTTT
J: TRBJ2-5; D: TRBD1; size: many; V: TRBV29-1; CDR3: CSVQTGGWETQYF; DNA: TGCAGCGTTCAGACAGGGGGCTGGGAGACCCAGTACTTC
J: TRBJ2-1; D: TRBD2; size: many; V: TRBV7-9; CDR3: CASSPGTSGGDSYNEQFF; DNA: TGTGCCAGCAGCCCCGGGACTAGCGGGGGAGACTCCTACAATGAGCAGTTCTTC